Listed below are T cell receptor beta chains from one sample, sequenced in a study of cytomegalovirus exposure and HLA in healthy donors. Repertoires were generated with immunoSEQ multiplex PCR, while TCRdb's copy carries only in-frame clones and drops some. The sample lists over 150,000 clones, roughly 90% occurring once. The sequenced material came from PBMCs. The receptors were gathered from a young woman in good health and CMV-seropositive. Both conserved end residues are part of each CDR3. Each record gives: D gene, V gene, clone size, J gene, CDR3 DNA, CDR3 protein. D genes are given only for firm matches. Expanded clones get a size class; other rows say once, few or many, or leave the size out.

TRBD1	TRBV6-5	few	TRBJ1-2	TGTGCCAGCACCCGGACAGGTTCCTATGGCTACACCTTC	CASTRTGSYGYTF
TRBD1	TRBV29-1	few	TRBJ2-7	TGCAGCGTTGAAGTAGGCCAGGGGGACTCCTACGAGCAGTACTTC	CSVEVGQGDSYEQYF
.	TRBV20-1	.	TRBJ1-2	TGCAGTGCTGGATCCGGGGAGGGCTACACCTTC	CSAGSGEGYTF
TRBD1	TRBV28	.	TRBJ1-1	TGTGCCAGCAGTTTGAACAGGGGAGATGGCACTGAAGCTTTCTTT	CASSLNRGDGTEAFF
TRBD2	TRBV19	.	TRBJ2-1	TGTGCCAGTAGTCTAAGACAAAGGACTAGCGGGATGGAGGATGAGCAGTTCTTC	CASSLRQRTSGMEDEQFF
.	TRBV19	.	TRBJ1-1	TGTGCCAGTATCAAGGAAGGGAAGGCAGGGGCAACTGAAGCTTTCTTT	CASIKEGKAGATEAFF
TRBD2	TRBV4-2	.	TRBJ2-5	TGTGCCAGCAGCCAGGGGGGGACTAGCGGGGAACAAGAGACCCAGTACTTC	CASSQGGTSGEQETQYF
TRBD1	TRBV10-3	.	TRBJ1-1	TGTGCCATCAGGAAGACAGGGGCAAACACTGAAGCTTTCTTT	CAIRKTGANTEAFF
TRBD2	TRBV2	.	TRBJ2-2	TGTGCCAGCAACTCTTGGGGACTAGTCGGCACCGGGGAGCTGTTTTTT	CASNSWGLVGTGELFF
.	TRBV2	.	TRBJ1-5	TGTGCCAGCAGTGAAGTAGTTAGCAATCAGCCCCAGCATTTT	CASSEVVSNQPQHF
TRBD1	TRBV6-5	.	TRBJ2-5	TGTGCCAGCAGTTACTCGTTGGACAGGGGGTTTGCCCAGTACTTC	CASSYSLDRGFAQYF
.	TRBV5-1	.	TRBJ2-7	TGCGCCAGCAGCTTGGCCGAAGGAGGCGAGCAGTACTTC	CASSLAEGGEQYF
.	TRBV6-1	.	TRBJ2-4	TGTGCCAGCAGTGAGGGGGATGGGGCGGGGAACATTCAGTACTTC	CASSEGDGAGNIQYF
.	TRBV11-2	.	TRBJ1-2	TGTGCCAGCAGCTTAGATCGCTATGGCTACACCTTC	CASSLDRYGYTF
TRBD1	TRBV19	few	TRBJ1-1	TGTGCCAGTAGTCCTAGACAGGGGGACACTGAAGCTTTCTTT	CASSPRQGDTEAFF
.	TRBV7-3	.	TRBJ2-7	TGTGCCAGCAGCTTGGTGGCCGCAACCGAGCAGTACTTC	CASSLVAATEQYF
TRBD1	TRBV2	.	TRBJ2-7	TGTGCCACCGCACTCCGGGACAGGGGCCACGAGCAGTACTTC	CATALRDRGHEQYF
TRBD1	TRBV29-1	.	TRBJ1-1	TGCAGCGCCTACTGGACAGGGGGCGCGGGCACTGAAGCTTTCTTT	CSAYWTGGAGTEAFF
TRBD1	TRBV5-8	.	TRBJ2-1	TGTGCCAGCAGCTTGATCGGGACAGGGGGTTTTGAGCAGTTCTTC	CASSLIGTGGFEQFF
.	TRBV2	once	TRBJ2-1	TGTGCCAGCAGTCCGCGGGTATCCTACAATGAGCAGTTCTTC	CASSPRVSYNEQFF
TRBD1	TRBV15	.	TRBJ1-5	TGTGCCACCAGCACCGGGACAGGGTGGGACAATCAGCCCCAGCATTTT	CATSTGTGWDNQPQHF
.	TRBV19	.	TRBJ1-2	TGTGCCAGTAGTATAGGTCGGGGGAACTATGGCTACACCTTC	CASSIGRGNYGYTF
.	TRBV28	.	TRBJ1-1	TGTGCCAGCCGGGGGATTGAAGCTTTCTTT	CASRGIEAFF
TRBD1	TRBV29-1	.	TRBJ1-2	TGCAGCGTTGATTTTCGCCGATCTCAGGGGGGCGGCTACACCTTC	CSVDFRRSQGGGYTF
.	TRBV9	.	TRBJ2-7	TGTGCCAGCAGCGTGGGCCTTGAAATCTACGAGCAGTACTTC	CASSVGLEIYEQYF
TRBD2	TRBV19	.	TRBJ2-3	TGTGCCAGTAACAAACAAAGCGGGAGGACAGATACGCAGTATTTT	CASNKQSGRTDTQYF
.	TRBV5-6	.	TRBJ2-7	TGTGCCAGCAGCTGGGGGGGGCTGCGGACCTACTCCTACGAGCAGTACTTC	CASSWGGLRTYSYEQYF
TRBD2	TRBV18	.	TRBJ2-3	TGTGCCAGCTCACCACCGGGACTAGCGGGAGGATACTACACAGATACGCAGTATTTT	CASSPPGLAGGYYTDTQYF
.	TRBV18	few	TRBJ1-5	TGTGCCAGCTCACCAGGGCGAGGGCAGCCCCAGCATTTT	CASSPGRGQPQHF
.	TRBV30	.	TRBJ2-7	TGTGCCTGGAGTGTAGCCAGGAAGTACGAGCAGTACTTC	CAWSVARKYEQYF
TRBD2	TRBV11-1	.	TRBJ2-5	TGTGCCAGCAGGGTCGGGACTAGCGGGAGCCAAGAGACCCAGTACTTC	CASRVGTSGSQETQYF
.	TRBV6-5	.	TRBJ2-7	TGTGCCAGCAGTTACGCCTCAGGCAACTACGAGCAGTACTTC	CASSYASGNYEQYF
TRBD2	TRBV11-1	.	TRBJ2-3	TGTGCCAGCAGCTTAATTAATGGACTAGCGGGAGATACGCAGTATTTT	CASSLINGLAGDTQYF
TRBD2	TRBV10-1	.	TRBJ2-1	TGCGCCAGCAGTGAGTCGAATCCTAGCGGGAGTGTCTACAATGAGCAGTTCTTC	CASSESNPSGSVYNEQFF
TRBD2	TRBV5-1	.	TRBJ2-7	TGCGCCAGCAGCCGGGGGACTAGCGGGCTGTACGAGCAGTACTTC	CASSRGTSGLYEQYF
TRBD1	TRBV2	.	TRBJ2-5	TGTGCCAGCAGTGAAGGGACAGGGGGGGTGGAGACCCAGTACTTC	CASSEGTGGVETQYF
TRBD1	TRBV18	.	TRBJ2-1	TGTGCCAGCTCACCATTGACCGGGACAGGGACGGCTGAGCAGTTCTTC	CASSPLTGTGTAEQFF
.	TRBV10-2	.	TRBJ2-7	TGCGCCAGCACTTCCACAGGGTCCCACGAGCAGTACTTC	CASTSTGSHEQYF
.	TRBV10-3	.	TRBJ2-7	TGTGCCATCAGGGGTGGGGGGAGCTACGAGCAGTACTTC	CAIRGGGSYEQYF
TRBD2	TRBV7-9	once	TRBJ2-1	TGTGCCAGCAGCTCCCAAGGAACTAGCGGGAGCTCCTACAATGAGCAGTTCTTC	CASSSQGTSGSSYNEQFF
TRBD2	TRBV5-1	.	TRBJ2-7	TGCGCCAGCAGCTTAAGCGGGACTACAATTACCTACGAGCAGTACTTC	CASSLSGTTITYEQYF
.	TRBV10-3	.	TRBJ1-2	TGTGCCATCAGTGACCAGATTAACTATGGCTACACCTTC	CAISDQINYGYTF